The rows below give T cell receptor beta chains drawn from one sample of a study of blood T cell repertoires in COVID-19. The table came from immunoSEQ multiplex PCR; TCRdb's copy has only in-frame clones and leaves some out. The table records some 74,000 clones, approximately 80% of them present only once. Source material: peripheral blood. Receptors originate from a human donor in a cohort sampled during active COVID-19. Both conserved end residues are part of each CDR3. D genes are given only for firm matches.

.	TRBV19	TRBJ2-7	13	TGTGCCAGTAGCGCGGGGTTCGGCGGCGAGCAGTACTTC	CASSAGFGGEQYF
TRBD2	TRBV5-1	TRBJ2-3	16	TGCGCCAGCAGCTCGGGACTAGCGGGGCGCACAGATACGCAGTATTTT	CASSSGLAGRTDTQYF
.	TRBV6-4	TRBJ1-5	13	TGTGCCAGCTGGGGGGGTAACAATCAGCCCCAGCATTTT	CASWGGNNQPQHF
.	TRBV7-8	TRBJ2-2	17	TGTGCCAGCAGCTTAAATTGGGGGCGGGGGTTCACCGGGGAGCTGTTTTTT	CASSLNWGRGFTGELFF
TRBD1	TRBV4-3	TRBJ1-2	16	TGCGCCAGCAGCCAAGAGGGGCAGGGGGCGTTCTATGGCTACACCTTC	CASSQEGQGAFYGYTF
.	TRBV9	TRBJ1-4	14	TGTGCCAGCAGCTCCGGGATCCATAATGAAAAACTGTTTTTT	CASSSGIHNEKLFF
TRBD1	TRBV24-1	TRBJ2-1	16	TGTGCCACCAGTGACCGGGACAGGCGAGACTACAATGAGCAGTTCTTC	CATSDRDRRDYNEQFF
TRBD2	TRBV5-4	TRBJ2-5	15	TGTGCCAGCAGCCGTTTTCGGGGGGGCGGTGAGACCCAGTACTTC	CASSRFRGGGETQYF
TRBD2	TRBV7-2	TRBJ2-1	16	TGTGCCAGCAGCTTAGAGGCACTAGCGGGGTACAATGAGCAGTTCTTC	CASSLEALAGYNEQFF
TRBD1	TRBV7-2	TRBJ1-1	17	TGTGCCAGCAGACCGACAGGGGGCGCCCGGGTGAACACTGAAGCTTTCTTT	CASRPTGGARVNTEAFF
TRBD1	TRBV5-1	TRBJ1-6	21	TGCGCCAGCAGCTTGAGGCCCGACGCAGGGGGCGCCGGCTCCTATAATTCACCCCTCCACTTT	CASSLRPDAGGAGSYNSPLHF
TRBD1	TRBV6-7	TRBJ1-5	16	TGTGCCAGCTCCCCCCCGGACAGGGTAGGTTATCAGCCCCAGCATTTT	CASSPPDRVGYQPQHF